Sequencing of this TCR beta chain was carried out in a study of OX40 agonist ivuxolimab in advanced cancers. Study context: The study enrolled dose-escalation patients with hepatocellular carcinoma, melanoma, renal cell or head and neck cancer.

V lost 0 bases and J lost 0, with 4 bases in between. Germline V gives CDR1 SGHTS, CDR2 YDEGEE. The CDR3 is 14 residues long. Sequenced by immunoSEQ multiplex PCR; TCRdb stores in-frame clones only, minus some. The data contain more than 85,000 clones, approximately 83% of them seen just once; the ten biggest clones take up roughly 1.6%. The sequences come from CD4+ or CD8+ T cells sorted from blood, collected in a trial of the OX40 agonist ivuxolimab. The rearrangement links TRBV5-8 to TRBJ1-3; D ambiguous. The sequence came from an adult with an advanced solid tumor such as melanoma, head and neck, liver or kidney cancer. CDR3 residues: CASSLGSSGNTIYF. The DNA for the CDR3 is TGTGCCAGCAGCTTGGGGAGCTCTGGAAACACCATATATTTT.